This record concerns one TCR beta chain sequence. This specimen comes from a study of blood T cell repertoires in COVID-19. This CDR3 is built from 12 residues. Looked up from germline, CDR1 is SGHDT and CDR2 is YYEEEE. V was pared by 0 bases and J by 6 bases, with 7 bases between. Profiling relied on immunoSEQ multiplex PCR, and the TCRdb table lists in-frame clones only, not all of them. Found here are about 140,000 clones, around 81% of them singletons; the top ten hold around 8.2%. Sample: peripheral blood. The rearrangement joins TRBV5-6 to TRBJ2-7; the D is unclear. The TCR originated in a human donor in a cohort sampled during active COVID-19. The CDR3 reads CASSLVPLEQYF. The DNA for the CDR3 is TGTGCCAGCAGCTTGGTCCCCCTCGAGCAGTACTTC. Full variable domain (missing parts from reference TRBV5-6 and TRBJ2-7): DAGVTQSPTHLIKTRGQQVTLRCSPKSGHDTVSWYQQALGQGPQFIFQYYEEEERQRGNFPDRFSGHQFPNYSSELNVNALLLGDSALYLCASSLVPLEQYFGPGTRLTVT.